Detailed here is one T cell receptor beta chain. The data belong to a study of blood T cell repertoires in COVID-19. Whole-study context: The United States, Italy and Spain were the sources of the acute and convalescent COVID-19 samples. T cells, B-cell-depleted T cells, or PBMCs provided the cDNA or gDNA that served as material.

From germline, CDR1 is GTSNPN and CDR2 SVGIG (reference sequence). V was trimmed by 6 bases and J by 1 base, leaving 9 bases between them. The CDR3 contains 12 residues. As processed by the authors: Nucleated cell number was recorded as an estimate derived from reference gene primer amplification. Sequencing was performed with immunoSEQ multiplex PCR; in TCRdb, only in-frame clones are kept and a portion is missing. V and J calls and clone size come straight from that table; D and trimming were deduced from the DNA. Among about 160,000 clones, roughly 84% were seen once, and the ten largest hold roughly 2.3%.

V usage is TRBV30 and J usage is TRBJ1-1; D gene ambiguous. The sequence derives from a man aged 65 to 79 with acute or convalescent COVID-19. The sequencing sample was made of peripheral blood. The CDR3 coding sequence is TGTGCCTGCGCAAGGAGGAACACTGAAGCTTTCTTT. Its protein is CACARRNTEAFF.